The rows below give T cell receptor beta chains drawn from one sample of a study of PD-L1 blockade in urothelial cancer. Data came from immunoSEQ multiplex PCR; TCRdb stores just in-frame clones and leaves some out. The sample lists around 130,000 clones, roughly 84% occurring once. The starting material was PBMCs, obtained around atezolizumab (anti-PD-L1) treatment. These receptors were collected from a man aged 45-65 years with urothelial cancer. Both conserved end residues are part of each CDR3. The order of the fields is clone size, J gene, V gene, D gene, CDR3 DNA, CDR3 protein. D genes are given only for firm matches. A clone size is listed for some rows: how often the clone was seen (once, few, many), or a class if it is expanded.

clone_size: .
j_call: TRBJ2-7
v_call: TRBV5-1
d_call: .
cdr3_nt: TGCGCCAGCAGGCGCGGGCCGGGGGATTACGAGCAGTACTTC
cdr3_aa: CASRRGPGDYEQYF

clone_size: once
j_call: TRBJ2-3
v_call: TRBV9
d_call: TRBD2
cdr3_nt: TGTGCTAGCGCTCTCAGCGGGAGTAGCGATACGCAGTATTTT
cdr3_aa: CASALSGSSDTQYF

clone_size: .
j_call: TRBJ2-1
v_call: TRBV9
d_call: TRBD2
cdr3_nt: TGTGCCAGCAGCGTAGGCGAGCGGGAGAGCCTGTTCTTC
cdr3_aa: CASSVGERESLFF

clone_size: .
j_call: TRBJ2-5
v_call: TRBV12-2
d_call: .
cdr3_nt: TGTGCAAGTCGCCCGCTAGCTTCTCAAGAGACCCAGTACTTC
cdr3_aa: CASRPLASQETQYF

clone_size: .
j_call: TRBJ1-6
v_call: TRBV5-1
d_call: .
cdr3_nt: TGCGCCAGCAGCTTGGAGGGGGGGGCTAATTCACCCCTCCACTTT
cdr3_aa: CASSLEGGANSPLHF

clone_size: .
j_call: TRBJ1-4
v_call: TRBV2
d_call: .
cdr3_nt: TGTGCCAGCAGTGAATCCGGGTTGGTATATAGGAATGAAAAACTGTTTTTT
cdr3_aa: CASSESGLVYRNEKLFF

clone_size: .
j_call: TRBJ1-2
v_call: TRBV10-3
d_call: TRBD1
cdr3_nt: TGTGCCACCCAGGAAAGGACAGGGAACTATGGCTACACCTTC
cdr3_aa: CATQERTGNYGYTF

clone_size: once
j_call: TRBJ2-5
v_call: TRBV5-1
d_call: TRBD2
cdr3_nt: TGCGCCAGCAGCTTTAGCGGGAGCGGAGAGACCCAGTACTTC
cdr3_aa: CASSFSGSGETQYF

clone_size: few
j_call: TRBJ1-5
v_call: TRBV18
d_call: .
cdr3_nt: TGTGCCAGCTCACCATGGGCAGCTTATAGCAATCAGCCCCAGCATTTT
cdr3_aa: CASSPWAAYSNQPQHF

clone_size: .
j_call: TRBJ2-3
v_call: TRBV6-5
d_call: .
cdr3_nt: TGTGCCAGCACCCGACGGGGTGGCACAGATACGCAGTATTTT
cdr3_aa: CASTRRGGTDTQYF

clone_size: .
j_call: TRBJ2-5
v_call: TRBV4-2
d_call: TRBD2
cdr3_nt: TGTGCCAGCAGCCAGGCAGCGGGAGGGGTCGGGACCCAGTACTTC
cdr3_aa: CASSQAAGGVGTQYF

clone_size: .
j_call: TRBJ2-2
v_call: TRBV10-2
d_call: .
cdr3_nt: TGCGCCAGCAGTACTTTCAGGTTGAACACCGGGGAGCTGTTTTTT
cdr3_aa: CASSTFRLNTGELFF

clone_size: .
j_call: TRBJ2-2
v_call: TRBV9
d_call: TRBD2
cdr3_nt: TGTGCCAGCAGCCGGGGGAGGGCAGGATGGACCGGGGAGCTGTTTTTT
cdr3_aa: CASSRGRAGWTGELFF

clone_size: .
j_call: TRBJ2-7
v_call: TRBV19
d_call: .
cdr3_nt: TGTGCCAGTAGTATGACAGGAGACAAGGAGGAGCAGTACTTC
cdr3_aa: CASSMTGDKEEQYF

clone_size: .
j_call: TRBJ1-6
v_call: TRBV30
d_call: .
cdr3_nt: TGTGCCTGGAGGGGGACAAGCCATTCACCCCTCCACTTT
cdr3_aa: CAWRGTSHSPLHF

clone_size: .
j_call: TRBJ2-5
v_call: TRBV11-3
d_call: TRBD2
cdr3_nt: TGTGCCAGCAGCCCCGGGACTAGCGGTAATCAAGAGACCCAGTACTTC
cdr3_aa: CASSPGTSGNQETQYF

clone_size: .
j_call: TRBJ2-5
v_call: TRBV14
d_call: TRBD2
cdr3_nt: TGTGCCAGCAGCCAAGAGACAGCACTAGCGGGTCGGGGGACCCAGTACTTC
cdr3_aa: CASSQETALAGRGTQYF

clone_size: once
j_call: TRBJ2-1
v_call: TRBV5-1
d_call: TRBD1
cdr3_nt: TGCGCCAGCAGCTTCCGGGACAGGGGCAGAGCGCTGAGGGGCTATGAGCAGTTCTTC
cdr3_aa: CASSFRDRGRALRGYEQFF

clone_size: few
j_call: TRBJ2-2
v_call: TRBV5-1
d_call: .
cdr3_nt: TGCGCCAGCAGTATTCGGACCGGGGAGCTGTTTTTT
cdr3_aa: CASSIRTGELFF

clone_size: once
j_call: TRBJ1-3
v_call: TRBV6-6
d_call: .
cdr3_nt: TGTGCCAGCAGACCGCGACAGGCAGGTGGAAACACCATATATTTT
cdr3_aa: CASRPRQAGGNTIYF

clone_size: .
j_call: TRBJ2-7
v_call: TRBV5-1
d_call: TRBD2
cdr3_nt: TGCGCCAGCCAGAGGACTAGCGGTTCCTACGAGCAGTACTTC
cdr3_aa: CASQRTSGSYEQYF

clone_size: .
j_call: TRBJ2-5
v_call: TRBV18
d_call: .
cdr3_nt: TGTGCCAGCTCGCCTACGCCATCGGTTAATGCCGGAGAGACCCAGTACTTC
cdr3_aa: CASSPTPSVNAGETQYF

clone_size: .
j_call: TRBJ2-7
v_call: TRBV6-1
d_call: .
cdr3_nt: TGTGCCAGCAGGCTTGCGACTACGAGCTCCTACGAGCAGTACTTC
cdr3_aa: CASRLATTSSYEQYF

clone_size: .
j_call: TRBJ2-1
v_call: TRBV27
d_call: .
cdr3_nt: TGTGCCAGCACCCCCGGTCGTTCTCTCGGCGGCTACAATGAGCAGTTCTTC
cdr3_aa: CASTPGRSLGGYNEQFF

clone_size: .
j_call: TRBJ2-2
v_call: TRBV29-1
d_call: .
cdr3_nt: TGCAGCGTCGTCGAGGAACAGGCGAACACCGGGGAGCTGTTTTTT
cdr3_aa: CSVVEEQANTGELFF

clone_size: .
j_call: TRBJ2-1
v_call: TRBV30
d_call: .
cdr3_nt: TGTGCCTGGAACGCCGCCTTACAGAATGAGCAGTTCTTC
cdr3_aa: CAWNAALQNEQFF

clone_size: .
j_call: TRBJ2-7
v_call: TRBV10-3
d_call: .
cdr3_nt: TGTGCCATCAGTGAAGCGACAGGATCCTTTTACGAGCAGTACTTC
cdr3_aa: CAISEATGSFYEQYF

clone_size: .
j_call: TRBJ2-3
v_call: TRBV28
d_call: .
cdr3_nt: TGTGCAGCGGCAGGGGGCACAGATACGCAGTATTTT
cdr3_aa: CAAAGGTDTQYF

clone_size: few
j_call: TRBJ1-5
v_call: TRBV6-1
d_call: .
cdr3_nt: TGTGCCAGCAGTGAATACGGGGGAATGAGCAATCAGCCCCAGCATTTT
cdr3_aa: CASSEYGGMSNQPQHF

clone_size: .
j_call: TRBJ1-2
v_call: TRBV5-6
d_call: .
cdr3_nt: TGTGCCAGCAGCGCTAGGCCCGTCTATGGCTACACCTTC
cdr3_aa: CASSARPVYGYTF

clone_size: .
j_call: TRBJ2-3
v_call: TRBV27
d_call: .
cdr3_nt: TGTGCCAGCAGCCGCCTGGGACACCAAAACACAGATACGCAGTATTTT
cdr3_aa: CASSRLGHQNTDTQYF

clone_size: .
j_call: TRBJ2-3
v_call: TRBV6-6
d_call: TRBD1
cdr3_nt: TGTGCCAGCAGCCGGGACAGGACAGATACGCAGTATTTT
cdr3_aa: CASSRDRTDTQYF

clone_size: .
j_call: TRBJ1-4
v_call: TRBV27
d_call: .
cdr3_nt: TGTGCCAGCAGTTTATGGGGCGGAGAAGATGAAAAACTGTTTTTT
cdr3_aa: CASSLWGGEDEKLFF

clone_size: .
j_call: TRBJ1-6
v_call: TRBV6-6
d_call: TRBD1
cdr3_nt: TGTGCCAGCAGTTATACCGGGACAGGACTTAATTCACCCCTCCACTTT
cdr3_aa: CASSYTGTGLNSPLHF

clone_size: .
j_call: TRBJ1-2
v_call: TRBV28
d_call: TRBD1
cdr3_nt: TGTGCCAGCAGCCTAGTCTCCGGGACAGGCTATGGCTACACCTTC
cdr3_aa: CASSLVSGTGYGYTF

clone_size: .
j_call: TRBJ2-7
v_call: TRBV7-8
d_call: TRBD2
cdr3_nt: TGTGCCAGCAGCTTAACTAGCGGGATGAACTACGAGCAGTACTTC
cdr3_aa: CASSLTSGMNYEQYF

clone_size: once
j_call: TRBJ1-1
v_call: TRBV6-1
d_call: .
cdr3_nt: TGTGCCAGCAGTGAAAGGTGGGGCGCTTTCTTT
cdr3_aa: CASSERWGAFF

clone_size: few
j_call: TRBJ1-5
v_call: TRBV19
d_call: TRBD1
cdr3_nt: TGTGCCAGTAGTACCCCGTCACCCCGTCCGGGACAGGGGGGATTGCAGCCCCAGCATTTT
cdr3_aa: CASSTPSPRPGQGGLQPQHF

clone_size: .
j_call: TRBJ2-1
v_call: TRBV2
d_call: TRBD2
cdr3_nt: TGTGCCAGCAGTGCTAGCGGGATTCTGGATGAGCAGTTCTTC
cdr3_aa: CASSASGILDEQFF

clone_size: few
j_call: TRBJ1-5
v_call: TRBV2
d_call: TRBD1
cdr3_nt: TGTGCCAGCAGCGCTAAACGACAGGGTGCGGGTCAGCCCCAGCATTTT
cdr3_aa: CASSAKRQGAGQPQHF

clone_size: .
j_call: TRBJ1-4
v_call: TRBV29-1
d_call: .
cdr3_nt: TGCAGCGTTGAAGAAACGCAGGGAGGGACCAAACTGTTTTTT
cdr3_aa: CSVEETQGGTKLFF

clone_size: .
j_call: TRBJ2-1
v_call: TRBV7-2
d_call: TRBD1
cdr3_nt: TGTGCCAGCACAACAGGGGGAGGAGCCCGCGAGCAGTTCTTC
cdr3_aa: CASTTGGGAREQFF

clone_size: .
j_call: TRBJ1-1
v_call: TRBV19
d_call: TRBD1
cdr3_nt: TGTGCCAGTAGTATAGTCGGGACAGAAAACACTGAAGCTTTCTTT
cdr3_aa: CASSIVGTENTEAFF

clone_size: .
j_call: TRBJ2-2
v_call: TRBV6-5
d_call: .
cdr3_nt: TGTGCCAGCAGAACACAGGGAACCGGGGAGCTGTTTTTT
cdr3_aa: CASRTQGTGELFF

clone_size: .
j_call: TRBJ2-1
v_call: TRBV14
d_call: TRBD1
cdr3_nt: TGTGCCAGCAGCCAAAATAAGGGACAGTACGATTTGGATGAGCAGTTCTTC
cdr3_aa: CASSQNKGQYDLDEQFF

clone_size: .
j_call: TRBJ2-3
v_call: TRBV10-3
d_call: .
cdr3_nt: TGTGCCATCAGTGGACCCACAGGGCCGGGATACACAGATACGCAGTATTTT
cdr3_aa: CAISGPTGPGYTDTQYF

clone_size: .
j_call: TRBJ2-7
v_call: TRBV15
d_call: .
cdr3_nt: TGTGCCACCAGTGCAGCGGCCTTATCCTACGAGCAGTACTTC
cdr3_aa: CATSAAALSYEQYF